What follows are 11 T cell receptor beta chains derived from one specimen sequenced in a study of T cell responses to AZD1222 COVID-19 vaccine. TCRdb keeps only in-frame clones here, not all; method: immunoSEQ multiplex PCR. This sample yields 130,000 to 150,000 clones, of which about 86% are seen a single time; 5.1% belongs to the top ten. The input for sequencing was peripheral blood, taken 28 days after the second AZD1222 dose. The origin of the receptors is an adult who received the AZD1222 COVID-19 vaccine.

The V gene is TRBV2, the J gene TRBJ2-5; no firm D call. This CDR3 is built from 13 residues. Per germline, CDR1 SNHLY and CDR2 FYNNEI. Trimming left V 4 bases short and J 0 bases short, with 6 bases between. CDR3 nucleotides: TGTGCCAGCAGTGCCTCGGACCAAGAGACCCAGTACTTC. It yields the protein CASSASDQETQYF.

This sequence joins TRBV6-1 and TRBJ1-1; unclear D gene. Trimming removed 3 bases from V and 11 bases from J, with 10 bases in between. This CDR3 region has 11 residues. Germline V gene sequence: CDR1 MNHNS, CDR2 SASEGT. In DNA form, the CDR3 reads TGTGCCAGCAGTGATTGGTCGGGTGCTTTCTTT. It encodes CASSDWSGAFF.

The CDR3 region is CASSLRQGSNEQFF. The CDR3 coding sequence is TGTGCCAGCAGTTTAAGACAGGGGAGCAATGAGCAGTTCTTC. This sequence joins TRBV27 and TRBJ2-1, with 8 bases aligning to TRBD1. Losses at the gene ends were 2 bases for V and 6 bases for J; bases not matched to a gene: 3. Germline loops: CDR1 MNHEY, CDR2 SMNVEV (reference sequence). This CDR3 has 14 amino acids.

This clone was recorded a few times. The identical CDR3 is also encoded by other nucleotide sequences in the sample. The chain recombines TRBV19 with TRBJ1-5, with 7 positions matching TRBD1. Germline-derived CDR1 and CDR2 are LNHDA and SQIVND (reference sequence). The CDR3 extends over 13 amino acids. With 8 bases clipped from V and 2 bases from J, the junction kept 3 bases outside the gene matches. CDR3 DNA: TGTGCCAGTGGAGGGACAGGCAATCAGCCCCAGCATTTT. Translated: CASGGTGNQPQHF.

The rearrangement uses TRBV12-3 or TRBV12-4 and TRBJ2-3; D not resolved. CDR3 length: 11 residues. Trimming removed 4 bases at V and 5 bases at J, with 4 bases between. The CDR3 DNA sequence: TGTGCCAGCAGTTCGCGAGATACGCAGTATTTT. Translated: CASSSRDTQYF.

The rearrangement uses TRBV30 and TRBJ2-1; no definite D call. CDR1 is GTSNPN, CDR2 SVGIG, per germline (reference sequence). V lost 0 bases to trimming and J lost 0 bases, with 9 bases between them. The CDR3 covers 15 residues. The CDR3 DNA reads TGTGCCTGGAGTGTCTACGGCAGCTCCTACAATGAGCAGTTCTTC. Translating gives CAWSVYGSSYNEQFF.

V is TRBV27 and J is TRBJ1-2; 9 nucleotides match TRBD1. The CDR3 has 15 amino acids. The germline CDR1 and CDR2 sequences are MNHEY and SMNVEV (reference sequence). V shed 3 bases and J 8 bases; nucleotides not matched to a gene: 10. Here the CDR3 DNA reads TGTGCCAGCAGTTTGGTCCCGGGACAGGGAAAAGGCTACACCTTC. It is translated as CASSLVPGQGKGYTF.

V usage is TRBV27 and J usage is TRBJ2-1, with 8 bases that match TRBD2. CDR3 length: 15 residues. Germline-derived CDR1 and CDR2 are MNHEY and SMNVEV (reference sequence). V trimming: 3 bases; J trimming: 1 base; junction bases outside the gene matches: 2. CDR3 sequence: CASSFRGGSYNEQFF. CDR3 DNA: TGTGCCAGCAGTTTTCGGGGGGGGTCCTACAATGAGCAGTTCTTC.

The table lists this clone with a count of one. The rearrangement joins TRBV20-1 to TRBJ1-1, with no clear D. The CDR3 is made up of 11 amino acids. Trimming removed 4 bases from V and 3 bases from J, with 6 bases in between. CDR1 and CDR2 (germline): DFQATT, SNEGSKA (reference sequence). For the CDR3, the DNA is TGCAGTGCTACCATTGACACTGAAGCTTTCTTT. Its protein is CSATIDTEAFF.

This chain links TRBV7-9 with TRBJ2-1; 7 nucleotides agree with TRBD2. The J segment lost 2 bases and the V segment lost 1 base, leaving 5 bases of the junction unmatched. This CDR3 has 16 amino acids. The germline V gene has CDR1 SEHNR and CDR2 FQNEAQ (reference sequence). CDR3 nucleotide sequence: TGTGCCAGCAGCTTAGTCAAGACTAGCCCCTACAATGAGCAGTTCTTC. This gives the protein CASSLVKTSPYNEQFF. The whole variable domain, filled in from reference TRBV7-9 and TRBJ2-1, reads DTGVSQNPRHKITKRGQNVTFRCDPISEHNRLYWYRQTLGQGPEFLTYFQNEAQLEKSRLLSDRFSAERPKGSFSTLEIQRTEQGDSAMYLCASSLVKTSPYNEQFFGPGTRLTVL.

This clone was detected once. The chain carries TRBV13 and TRBJ2-7, with D possibly matching TRBD2 (6 bases). V lost 5 bases and J 2 bases, leaving 10 bases between the germline ends. CDR1 is PRHDT, CDR2 FYEKMQ, per germline (reference sequence). The CDR3 length is 13 residues. As DNA, the CDR3 is TGTGCCAGCAGCGCGGGGTTTACCTACGAGCAGTACTTC. Translated: CASSAGFTYEQYF.